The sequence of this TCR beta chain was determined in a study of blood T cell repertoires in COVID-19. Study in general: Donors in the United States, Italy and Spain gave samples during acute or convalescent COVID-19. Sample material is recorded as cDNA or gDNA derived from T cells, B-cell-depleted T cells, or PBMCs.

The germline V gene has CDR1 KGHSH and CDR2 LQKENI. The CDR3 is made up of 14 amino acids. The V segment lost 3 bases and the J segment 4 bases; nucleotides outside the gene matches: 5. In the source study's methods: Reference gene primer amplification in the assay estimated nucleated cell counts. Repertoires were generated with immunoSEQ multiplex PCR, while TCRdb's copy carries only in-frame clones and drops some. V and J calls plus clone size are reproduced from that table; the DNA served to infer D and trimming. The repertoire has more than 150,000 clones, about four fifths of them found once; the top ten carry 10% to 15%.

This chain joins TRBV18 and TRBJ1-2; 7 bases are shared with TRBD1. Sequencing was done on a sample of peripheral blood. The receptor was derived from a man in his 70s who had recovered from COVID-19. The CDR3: CASSPVRDSYGYTF. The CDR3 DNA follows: TGTGCCAGCTCACCGGTCCGGGACAGCTATGGCTACACCTTC.